One T cell receptor (beta chain) is described in this entry. Measured with immunoSEQ multiplex PCR; TCRdb has only the in-frame clones, and not every one. The repertoire includes around 240,000 clones, 70% to 90% of them detected once, and about 1% sits in the top ten. The CDR3 length is 16 residues. Germline V gives CDR1 LNHDA, CDR2 SQIVND (reference sequence). J was trimmed by 0 bases and V by 1 base; bases with no gene match: 1. The data derive from a study of blood T cell repertoires in COVID-19. The chain carries TRBV19 and TRBJ2-3; 10 nucleotides line up with TRBD1. This TCR derives from a man aged 40-50 years with acute or convalescent COVID-19. Sequenced sample: peripheral blood. The CDR3 loop is CASSIGTGGSTDTQYF. As DNA, the CDR3 is TGTGCCAGTAGTATAGGGACAGGGGGGAGCACAGATACGCAGTATTTT.